This entry lists 17 T cell receptor beta chains sequenced from one sample in a study of blood T cell repertoires in COVID-19 (TCRdb year 2020). Library preparation employed the immunoSEQ multiplex PCR assay. Here the immuneACCESS table is served through TCRdb, limited to in-frame sequences with V and J called. Missing clones are a known gap in these copies; in checked studies unresolved V genes cover under half, and the rest lacks a known reason. This sample is represented by about 180,000 clones; roughly four fifths of them were singletons. The leading ten clones occupy more than 7.5% of the sample. Source material: peripheral blood. The receptors stem from a woman in her 70s with COVID-19, enrolled during active disease.

The V call is TRBV7-6, the J call TRBJ2-7; 8 bases line up with TRBD2. This CDR3 is built from 13 residues. Germline V gene sequence: CDR1 SGHVS, CDR2 FNYEAQ. The junction had 3 bases not matched to a gene; V was cut back by 2 bases and J by 6 bases. The DNA of the CDR3 is TGTGCCAGCAGCTTAAGGCGGGAGGCCGAGCAGTACTTC. As protein: CASSLRREAEQYF.

The rearrangement links TRBV28 to TRBJ2-3; no reliable D call. CDR3 length: 14 amino acids. CDR1 MDHEN and CDR2 SYDVKM come from the germline V gene. The V end was cut by 7 bases, the J end by 2 bases, with 13 bases between. CDR3 coding DNA: TGTGCCAGCACCCTGACTGCCCTCACAGATACGCAGTATTTT. As protein: CASTLTALTDTQYF.

This clone is a singleton in its sample. The CDR3 nucleotides are TGTGCCAGCAGCGCACAGTCGCAGGGCTACACTGAAGCTTTCTTT. Translating it yields CASSAQSQGYTEAFF. The chain combines TRBV7-2 with TRBJ1-1, with TRBD1 as a possible D gene (5 bases). The V end was cut by 5 bases, the J end by 3 bases, with 16 bases between. This CDR3 is 15 amino acids long. Germline V lookup: CDR1 SGHTA, CDR2 FQGNSA.

V usage is TRBV14 and J usage is TRBJ2-6; 8 nucleotides match TRBD1. The junction had 8 bases not matched to a gene; V was cut back by 1 base and J by 0 bases. Germline lookup yields CDR1 SGHDN and CDR2 FVKESK. The CDR3 has 19 residues. CDR3: CASSQVRQGAPSGANVLTF. The CDR3, as DNA: TGTGCCAGCAGCCAAGTAAGGCAGGGGGCTCCCTCTGGGGCCAACGTCCTGACTTTC.

This rearrangement joins TRBV19 to TRBJ2-1, with D possibly being TRBD2 (5 bases). V shed 3 bases and J shed 8 bases, with 20 bases lying between them. The length of the CDR3 is 16 residues. The V gene's germline CDR1 is LNHDA and CDR2 SQIVND (reference sequence). Here the CDR3 reads CASSIPSGQMGDEQFF. DNA for the CDR3: TGTGCCAGTAGTATTCCCAGCGGCCAAATGGGAGATGAGCAGTTCTTC.

This chain connects TRBV4-3 to TRBJ2-5; 12 bases match TRBD2. Per the germline V gene, CDR1 is LGHNA and CDR2 is YSLEER. Trimming removed 0 bases from V and 5 bases from J; junction bases left unmatched: 7. The CDR3 extends over 17 amino acids. The CDR3 region has the DNA TGCGCCAGCAGCCAAGATCTAGCGGGAGGGAAGGGGGAGACCCAGTACTTC. It specifies CASSQDLAGGKGETQYF.

This chain uses TRBV27 with TRBJ1-5; no definite D call. CDR3 length: 14 amino acids. CDR1 MNHEY and CDR2 SMNVEV come from the germline V gene (reference sequence). V was clipped by 6 bases and J by 6 bases, with 15 bases between them. CDR3: CASRSGSVSQPQHF. CDR3 DNA sequence: TGTGCCAGCAGGAGCGGCAGCGTGAGTCAGCCCCAGCATTTT.

V is TRBV10-1 and J is TRBJ2-2, with TRBD2 matching 9 bases. The junction had 3 bases not matched to a gene; V was cut back by 3 bases and J by 7 bases. Germline V gene sequence: CDR1 WNHNN, CDR2 SYGVQD (reference sequence). The CDR3 totals 14 residues. Here the CDR3 reads CASSEGTSHGELFF. CDR3 nucleotides: TGCGCCAGCAGTGAAGGGACTAGCCACGGGGAGCTGTTTTTT.

The chain couples TRBV4-3 to TRBJ1-2, with TRBD1 as a possible D gene (5 bases). Germline CDR1 and CDR2: LGHNA and YSLEER. CDR3 size: 14 residues. The V and J ends lost 1 base and 2 bases respectively, with 8 bases between them. This chain's CDR3 is CASSQVDRNYGYTF. CDR3 bases: TGCGCCAGCAGCCAAGTTGACAGAAACTATGGCTACACCTTC.

The rearrangement links TRBV3-1 (or the pseudogene TRBV3-2) to TRBJ2-5, with 10 bases lining up with TRBD1. After removal of 10 bases from V and 2 bases from J, the junction contained 4 bases not matched to a gene. The germline V gene encodes CDR1 LGHDT and CDR2 YNNKEL (reference sequence). This CDR3 region has 13 residues. CDR3 in DNA: TGTGCCACTTGGGGACAGGGGCAAGAGACCCAGTACTTC. It is translated as CATWGQGQETQYF.

This chain uses TRBV24-1 with TRBJ2-2, with D perhaps TRBD2 (5 bases). Trimming took off 5 bases at V and 7 bases at J, with 7 bases between the two ends. CDR1 is KGHDR, CDR2 SFDVKD, per germline. The CDR3 totals 12 residues. The chain's CDR3 is CATSGGLGELFF. The CDR3 bases are TGTGCCACCAGTGGAGGGCTCGGGGAGCTGTTTTTT.

The chain carries TRBV24-1 and TRBJ2-3, with 10 bases lining up with TRBD2. The ends lost 8 bases at V and 1 base at J; junction bases unmatched: 5. This CDR3 has 15 residues. Germline lookup yields CDR1 KGHDR and CDR2 SFDVKD. The DNA for the CDR3 is TGTGCCACCATGGCTAGCGGGAGAGGCACAGATACGCAGTATTTT. The encoded protein is CATMASGRGTDTQYF.

V and J are TRBV6-2 or TRBV6-3 and TRBJ2-3; D possibly corresponds to TRBD2 (6 bases). Germline assignment: CDR1 MNHEY and CDR2 SVGEGT. The V end lost 6 bases, the J end lost 1 base, and 8 bases lay between the germline ends. This CDR3 comprises 13 residues. CDR3 sequence (DNA): TGTGCCAGCAGGCCTAGCGGCACAGATACGCAGTATTTT. Translated: CASRPSGTDTQYF.

In this sample, this clone turned up a few times. This chain uses TRBV5-6 with TRBJ1-2, with TRBD1 matching 9 bases. Losses at the gene ends were 4 bases for V and 14 bases for J; bases not matched to a gene: 15. Per the germline V gene, CDR1 is SGHDT and CDR2 is YYEEEE. The CDR3 is 14 amino acids. This CDR3 is CASSPRGAQGAKTF. Written as DNA, the CDR3 is TGTGCCAGCAGCCCGAGGGGGGCACAGGGGGCGAAAACCTTC.

The chain uses TRBV18 and TRBJ1-1; 10 nucleotides align to TRBD1. The CDR3 totals 14 residues. Per germline, CDR1 KGHSH and CDR2 LQKENI. V lost 5 bases and J lost 8; bases outside the gene matches: 8. The CDR3 nucleotides read TGTGCCAGCTCAAAGGACAGGGGGAAAACCGAAGCTTTCTTT. Amino acid sequence: CASSKDRGKTEAFF.

CDR3 bases: TGTGCCAGCAGTCCATACACCGGGACAGGGAAAGGCTACACCTTC. Amino acid sequence: CASSPYTGTGKGYTF. The V gene is TRBV6-5, the J gene TRBJ1-2; 9 positions match TRBD1. The CDR3 covers 15 residues. The germline V gene encodes CDR1 MNHEY and CDR2 SVGAGI. V dropped 5 bases and J dropped 8; count of bases not matched to a gene: 12.

The count of this clone is one. The rearrangement joins TRBV7-9 to TRBJ1-1; no clear D. V dropped 6 bases and J dropped 0 bases, with 20 bases sitting between them. Germline CDR1 and CDR2: SEHNR and FQNEAQ (reference sequence). CDR3 length equals 17 residues. The CDR3 region has the DNA TGTGCCAGCAGTTCTCCTAGAGGAGGAAACTTGAACACTGAAGCTTTCTTT. As protein: CASSSPRGGNLNTEAFF. Full variable domain (rest looked up from reference TRBV7-9 and TRBJ1-1): DTGVSQNPRHKITKRGQNVTFRCDPISEHNRLYWYRQTLGQGPEFLTYFQNEAQLEKSRLLSDRFSAERPKGSFSTLEIQRTEQGDSAMYLCASSSPRGGNLNTEAFFGQGTRLTVV.